This T cell receptor beta chain was sequenced during a study of beta chain features in type 1 diabetes. Study-wide results and caveats: Shortening of TCRB CDR3s, moderate but significant, appeared in all four CD4+ subsets of Type 1 diabetes patients.

This clone has more than one count but fewer than ten. The antigen is undetermined. The entirety of the isolated RNA underwent reverse transcription, so expressed TCRB transcripts were sequenced. Using immunoSEQ multiplex PCR, the repertoire was profiled, and TCRdb retains in-frame clones only, with some absent. This table holds 95,000 to 150,000 clones, about 17% found once. Germline V CDR1 and CDR2: SGHVS, FQNEAQ. Trimming left V 5 bases short and J 4 bases short, with 15 bases between. The CDR3 length is 15 residues. The chain recombines TRBV7-8 with TRBJ2-1; D may be TRBD2 (5 bases). The source of this sequence is a young man with type 1 diabetes. Sequenced sample: central memory CD4+ T cells from blood. CDR3 in amino acids: CASSPRAPSYNEQFF. Written as DNA, the CDR3 is TGTGCCAGCAGCCCGCGGGCCCCTTCGTACAATGAGCAGTTCTTC.